This entry describes one T cell receptor (beta chain). MiXCR was run by TCRdb on the 5' RACE reads, yielding one entry per CDR3 protein. The sample carries roughly 230,000 distinct CDR3 sequences, more than 15% recorded once. The entry originates in a study of CD8 T cells in ankylosing spondylitis. V lost 7 bases and J lost 4; bases outside the gene matches: 11. Germline assignment: CDR1 SQVTM and CDR2 ANQGSEA. This CDR3 is built from 15 residues. The specimen sequenced was blood, either unsorted or a sorted T cell fraction (not recorded which). The TCR was taken from a male donor with ankylosing spondylitis or in good health (not recorded which). This chain joins TRBV29-1 and TRBJ2-5; 11 nucleotides agree with TRBD1. Here the CDR3 DNA reads TGCAGCGGCCTGCCTCCGGGACAGGGGGTAGAGACCCAGTACTTC. It translates to CSGLPPGQGVETQYF.